This T cell receptor (beta chain) was sequenced for a study of blood T cell repertoires in COVID-19 (TCRdb year 2020). For the wider study: Collaborator samples came from the United States, Italy and Spain and covered acute and convalescent phases of COVID-19. HLA class I and class II types, where available, came from metadata supplied by the sample provider rather than from assay-based typing. Samples were obtained from the ongoing ImmuneRACE study (first 160 participants) and from 1,254 subjects provided by 6 global collaborators. The material from the prospective study consisted of cDNA or gDNA derived from T cells, B-cell-depleted T cells, or PBMCs. A de-identified subject ID, COVID-19 status, age in years and sex were almost always included in the sample metadata. The repertoires were released in a freely available public database intended as a resource for research on the immune response to SARS-CoV-2. Subjects who had been exposed to COVID-19, were actively infected with it, or had recovered from it provided the deeply sampled blood TCRbeta repertoires that made up the dataset. Overall study outcomes, separate from this receptor: How much clinical and demographic metadata was included differed by source and by participant, and the metadata was provided uncurated.

The collaborating institutions used their own protocols to collect whole blood in K2EDTA tubes. For TCRbeta analysis, collaborators shipped samples in one of three forms: frozen whole blood, isolated PBMCs, or DNA extracted from either of those sample types. With regard to this clone: Its recognized antigen is unknown. Base-call qualities are not available, and no considerably larger clone is one nucleotide away.

TCRbeta CDR3 regions were amplified from genomic DNA using the immunoSEQ Assay, a bias-controlled multiplex PCR. On the study's bioinformatics: The number of nucleated cells in each sample was estimated from the amplification of reference gene primers within the assay. To quantify the absolute abundance of each unique TCRbeta CDR3 rearrangement, sequence reads were collapsed and filtered. For each sample, productive Simpson clonality was calculated as the square root of Simpson's diversity index over productive rearrangements. TCRdb stores this immuneACCESS table with in-frame sequences only. Part of the clones is absent; in the studies checked, under half of the shortfall reflects unresolved V genes, and no reason is known for the rest. The DNA was the basis for D and trimming; V, J and clone size are from that table. A total of about 200,000 clones appear in this sample, approximately 84% of them only once. The top ten clones comprise 3.5% to 4.5% of the sample.

From the germline V gene, CDR1 is MNHEY and CDR2 is SVGAGI. The V and J ends are trimmed by 7 bases and 6 bases, leaving 16 bases between them. There are 14 amino acids in the CDR3, from cysteine to phenylalanine inclusive. The read is trimmed to its CDR3 DNA, 42 bases read in frame from base 1. Rearrangement joined TRBV6-5 to TRBJ1-5; no D gene call is confident. Sequencing was done on a sample of peripheral blood. The origin of this receptor is a man in his forties or fifties with acute or convalescent COVID-19. This receptor carries the CDR3 CASTKGSTTQPQHF. The sequence in DNA is TGTGCCAGCACCAAAGGGAGTACAACTCAGCCCCAGCATTTT.